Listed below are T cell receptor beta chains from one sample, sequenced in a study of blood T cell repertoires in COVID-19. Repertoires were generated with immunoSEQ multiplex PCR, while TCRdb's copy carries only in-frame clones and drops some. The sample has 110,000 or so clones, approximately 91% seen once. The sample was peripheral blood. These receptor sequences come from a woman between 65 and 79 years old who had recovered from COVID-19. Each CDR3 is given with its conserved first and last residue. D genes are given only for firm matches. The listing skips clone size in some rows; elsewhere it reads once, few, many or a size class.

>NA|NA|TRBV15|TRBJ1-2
TGTGCCACCAGCAGAGATCGGAGGGCAGAAAACTATGGCTACACCTTC
CATSRDRRAENYGYTF
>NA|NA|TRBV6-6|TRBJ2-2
TGTGCCAGCAGCACGTTCCTGCTAGCGATCACCGGGGAGCTGTTTTTT
CASSTFLLAITGELFF
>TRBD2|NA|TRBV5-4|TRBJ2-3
TGTGCCAGCAGAGATGCAGCGGGGAGCACAGATACGCAGTATTTT
CASRDAAGSTDTQYF
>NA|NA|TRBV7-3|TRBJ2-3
TGTGCCAGCAGCTTAGGCACGTCAGATACGCAGTATTTT
CASSLGTSDTQYF
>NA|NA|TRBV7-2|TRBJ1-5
TGTGCCAGCAGCTTGGGAGGTGGCAATCAGCCCCAGCATTTT
CASSLGGGNQPQHF
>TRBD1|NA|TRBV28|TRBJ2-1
TGTGCCAGCAGTTCCCCCCGACAGGGGGCCACTGAGCAGTTCTTC
CASSSPRQGATEQFF
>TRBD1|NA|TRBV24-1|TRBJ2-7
TGTGCCACCTACAGGGGAAGTAAGCCTGGAGGCGAGCAGTACTTC
CATYRGSKPGGEQYF
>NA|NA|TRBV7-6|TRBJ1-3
TGTGCCAGCAGCTTAGGACAGGGAAACACCATATATTTT
CASSLGQGNTIYF
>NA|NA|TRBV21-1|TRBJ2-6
TGTGCCAGCAGCAAAAGAGAAGAAACAGGGGGGGCCTCTGGGGCCAACGTCCTGACTTTC
CASSKREETGGASGANVLTF
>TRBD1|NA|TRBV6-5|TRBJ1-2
TGTGCCAGCAGTTTGAAATGGGACAGGGGTTATGGCTACACCTTC
CASSLKWDRGYGYTF
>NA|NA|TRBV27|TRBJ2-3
TGTGCCAGCAGTTTCCCGGGGGGCCCAAATACGCAGTATTTT
CASSFPGGPNTQYF
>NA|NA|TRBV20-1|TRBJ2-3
TGCAGTGCTCCCCTAGCAGATACGCAGTATTTT
CSAPLADTQYF
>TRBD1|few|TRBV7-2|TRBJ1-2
TGTGCCAGCAGCCCCGACAGGGTCAGTAACACCTTC
CASSPDRVSNTF
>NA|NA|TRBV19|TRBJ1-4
TGTGCCAGTAGTCTCAGCGGGGGGTTCTATGAAAAACTGTTTTTT
CASSLSGGFYEKLFF
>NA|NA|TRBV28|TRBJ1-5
TGTGCCAGCAGTTTTAGGGACACGGCGCTCAATCAGCCCCAGCATTTT
CASSFRDTALNQPQHF
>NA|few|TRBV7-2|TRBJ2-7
TGTGCCAGCAGCTTAGTCCGCTACGAGCAGTACTTC
CASSLVRYEQYF
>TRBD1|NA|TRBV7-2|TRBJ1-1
TGTGCCAGCAGCCCCGGACAGGGGGCTGAAGCTTTCTTT
CASSPGQGAEAFF
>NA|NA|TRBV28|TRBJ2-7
TGTGCCAGCACCCTAGGGGCAGGCTACGAACAGTACTTC
CASTLGAGYEQYF
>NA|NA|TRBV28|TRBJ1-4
TGTGCCAGCAGTTTACGCTCGGGGGCAACTAATGAAAAACTGTTTTTT
CASSLRSGATNEKLFF
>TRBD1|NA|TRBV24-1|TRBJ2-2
TGTGCCACCAGGACAGGGGGGGCGACCGGGGAGCTGTTTTTT
CATRTGGATGELFF
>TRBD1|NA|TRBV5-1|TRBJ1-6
TGCGCCAGCAGCTTGAAGGGACAGAACTCTTCACCCCTCCACTTT
CASSLKGQNSSPLHF
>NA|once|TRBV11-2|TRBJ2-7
TGTGCCAGCAGCGTGACACCGGGGGACGAGCAGTACTTC
CASSVTPGDEQYF
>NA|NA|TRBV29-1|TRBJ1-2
TGCAGCGTTGGAGGTAACTATGGCTACACCTTC
CSVGGNYGYTF
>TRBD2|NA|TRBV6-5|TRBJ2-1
TGTGCCAGCAGTTCCCTAGGACTACGGGAGGGCGATGAGCAGTTCTTC
CASSSLGLREGDEQFF
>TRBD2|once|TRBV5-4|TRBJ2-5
TGTGCCAGCAGCTTGAAGCGGGGGGGGGAAGAGACCCAGTACTTC
CASSLKRGGEETQYF
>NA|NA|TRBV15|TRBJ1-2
TGTGCCACCAGCAGAGGAGGAATCGATGGCTACACCTTC
CATSRGGIDGYTF
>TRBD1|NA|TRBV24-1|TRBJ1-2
TGTGCCACCAGTGACCCGGGACAGGGGGGCGATGGCTACACCTTC
CATSDPGQGGDGYTF
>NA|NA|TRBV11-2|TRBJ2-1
TGTGCCAGCAGCTTAGAGGTGGGGCGCACGAATGAGCAGTTCTTC
CASSLEVGRTNEQFF
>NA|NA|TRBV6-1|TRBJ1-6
TGTGCCAGCAGTGAAAGCCCACTGACACCTTTTAATTCACCCCTCCACTTT
CASSESPLTPFNSPLHF
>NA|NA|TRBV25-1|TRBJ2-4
TGTGCCAGCAGTGGGTACGGGAACATTCAGTACTTC
CASSGYGNIQYF
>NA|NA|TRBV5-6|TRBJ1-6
TGTGCCAGCAGCCGGTGGAGGGCAGATAATTCACCCCTCCACTTT
CASSRWRADNSPLHF
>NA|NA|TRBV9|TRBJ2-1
TGTGCCAGCGGGGGGACCTACAATGAGCAGTTCTTC
CASGGTYNEQFF
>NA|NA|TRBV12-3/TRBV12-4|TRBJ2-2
TGTGCCAGCGCCCAGGTCACCGGGGAGCTGTTTTTT
CASAQVTGELFF
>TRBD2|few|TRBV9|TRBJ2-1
TGTGCCAGCAGCACCGTAGCGGGAAGCAATGAGCAGTTCTTC
CASSTVAGSNEQFF